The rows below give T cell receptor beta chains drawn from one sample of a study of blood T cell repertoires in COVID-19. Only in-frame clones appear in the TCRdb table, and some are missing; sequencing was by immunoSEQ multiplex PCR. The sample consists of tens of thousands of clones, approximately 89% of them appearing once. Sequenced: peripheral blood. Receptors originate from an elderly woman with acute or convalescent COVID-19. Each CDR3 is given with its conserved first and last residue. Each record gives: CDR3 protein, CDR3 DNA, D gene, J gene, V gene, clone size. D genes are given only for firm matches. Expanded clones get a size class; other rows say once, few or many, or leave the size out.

CASTRGAAESPLHF | TGCGCCAGCACACGAGGTGCGGCGGAATCACCCCTCCACTTT | NA | TRBJ1-6 | TRBV23-1 | NA
CASSLFGTGNYGYTF | TGTGCCAGCAGCTTGTTTGGGACAGGGAACTATGGCTACACCTTC | TRBD1 | TRBJ1-2 | TRBV5-5 | NA
CASSAPPGQSGGANVLTF | TGCGCCAGCAGCGCCCCACCGGGACAGTCGGGAGGGGCCAACGTCCTGACTTTC | TRBD1 | TRBJ2-6 | TRBV5-1 | NA
CASSYSSSGNTIYF | TGTGCCAGCAGTTACTCGAGTTCCGGAAACACCATATATTTT | NA | TRBJ1-3 | TRBV6-5 | NA
CASRASGNTDTQYF | TGTGCCAGCAGGGCTAGCGGAAACACAGATACGCAGTATTTT | TRBD2 | TRBJ2-3 | TRBV2 | NA
CASSPSAGGIETQYF | TGTGCCAGCAGCCCTTCCGCAGGGGGCATAGAGACCCAGTACTTC | TRBD1 | TRBJ2-5 | TRBV7-8 | NA
CASRSGGGSDEKLFF | TGCGCCAGCAGATCGGGCGGGGGCTCGGATGAAAAACTGTTTTTT | NA | TRBJ1-4 | TRBV5-1 | NA
CASSESGALGAFF | TGTGCCAGCAGCGAATCAGGGGCTTTAGGGGCTTTCTTT | NA | TRBJ1-1 | TRBV3-1/TRBV3-2 | NA
CASSRQPIGNQPQHF | TGCGCCAGCAGCCGACAGCCCATTGGTAATCAGCCCCAGCATTTT | NA | TRBJ1-5 | TRBV4-1 | NA
CSASLTDTQYF | TGCAGTGCTAGTCTCACAGATACGCAGTATTTT | NA | TRBJ2-3 | TRBV20-1 | NA
CASSQVGARETQYF | TGTGCCAGCAGCCAGGTTGGGGCCCGAGAGACCCAGTACTTC | NA | TRBJ2-5 | TRBV3-1/TRBV3-2 | NA
CASSPSTTNTEAFF | TGTGCCAGCTCACCATCAACTACGAACACTGAAGCTTTCTTT | NA | TRBJ1-1 | TRBV18 | NA
CASARGRGNTEAFF | TGTGCCAGCGCCAGGGGGCGCGGGAACACTGAAGCTTTCTTT | TRBD1 | TRBJ1-1 | TRBV6-5 | NA
CASSESNPAGGYEQYF | TGCGCCAGCAGTGAGTCGAACCCAGCGGGGGGATACGAGCAGTACTTC | TRBD2 | TRBJ2-7 | TRBV10-1 | NA
CASSLGGQSVYGYTF | TGTGCCAGCAGTTTAGGGGGACAAAGCGTCTATGGCTACACCTTC | NA | TRBJ1-2 | TRBV27 | NA
CAIIGQGGEKLFF | TGTGCCATTATAGGACAGGGGGGAGAAAAACTGTTTTTT | TRBD1 | TRBJ1-4 | TRBV2 | NA
CASSSGQGSARANQPQHF | TGTGCCAGCAGCTCGGGACAGGGTTCTGCCCGCGCTAATCAGCCCCAGCATTTT | TRBD1 | TRBJ1-5 | TRBV3-1/TRBV3-2 | medium-sized
CGAGENTGELFF | TGCGGCGCAGGAGAGAACACCGGGGAGCTGTTTTTT | NA | TRBJ2-2 | TRBV29-1 | few
CASKGGSEQYF | TGTGCCAGTAAAGGAGGGTCCGAGCAGTACTTC | NA | TRBJ2-7 | TRBV19 | NA
CASIPGGGGELFF | TGTGCCAGTATCCCGGGGGGCGGCGGGGAGCTGTTTTTT | NA | TRBJ2-2 | TRBV12-3/TRBV12-4 | few
CASSFGELTDTQYF | TGCGCCAGCTCGTTCGGGGAACTCACAGATACGCAGTATTTT | NA | TRBJ2-3 | TRBV5-1 | NA
CSVDSGGGYGYTF | TGCAGCGTTGATTCGGGGGGGGGCTATGGCTACACCTTC | NA | TRBJ1-2 | TRBV29-1 | NA
CASSLSTGSYNEQFF | TGTGCTAGCAGCCTTTCGACAGGCTCCTACAATGAGCAGTTCTTC | NA | TRBJ2-1 | TRBV7-7 | NA
CASSRDRTGGALAGYTF | TGTGCCAGCAGCCGGGATCGGACAGGGGGCGCTTTGGCCGGCTACACCTTC | TRBD1 | TRBJ1-2 | TRBV4-2 | NA
CASSARTGGAFWGTGELFF | TGTGCCAGCAGCGCAAGGACAGGGGGAGCCTTTTGGGGCACCGGGGAGCTGTTTTTT | TRBD1 | TRBJ2-2 | TRBV11-2 | NA
CAISSQGAGNTIYF | TGTGCCATCAGTTCACAGGGGGCTGGAAACACCATATATTTT | TRBD1 | TRBJ1-3 | TRBV10-3 | NA
CASSEDKNYGYTF | TGTGCCAGCAGTGAAGACAAGAACTATGGCTACACCTTC | NA | TRBJ1-2 | TRBV2 | few
CASREGAWGGNTIYF | TGTGCCAGCAGGGAGGGGGCCTGGGGCGGAAACACCATATATTTT | TRBD1 | TRBJ1-3 | TRBV6-5 | NA
CASSATGTGVHEQYF | TGTGCCAGCAGCGCAACCGGGACAGGGGTTCACGAGCAGTACTTC | TRBD1 | TRBJ2-7 | TRBV5-6 | NA
CASSPRTRPPNYGYTF | TGTGCCAGCAGCCCGCGGACAAGACCCCCTAACTATGGCTACACCTTC | NA | TRBJ1-2 | TRBV3-1/TRBV3-2 | NA
CASSLDRGPQHF | TGTGCCAGCAGTCTCGACAGGGGGCCCCAGCATTTT | TRBD1 | TRBJ1-5 | TRBV12-3/TRBV12-4 | NA
CASSLGKIMNSNQPQHF | TGTGCCAGCAGCTTAGGTAAAATTATGAACTCCAATCAGCCCCAGCATTTT | NA | TRBJ1-5 | TRBV7-9 | NA
CASSIALGQIYGYTF | TGTGCCAGTAGTATAGCCCTGGGACAGATCTATGGCTACACCTTC | TRBD1 | TRBJ1-2 | TRBV19 | NA
CASRDGTGGTEAFF | TGTGCCAGCAGAGACGGGACAGGCGGGACTGAAGCTTTCTTT | TRBD1 | TRBJ1-1 | TRBV6-5 | NA
CASSGTGPSNQPQHF | TGTGCCAGTAGTGGGACAGGGCCTAGCAATCAGCCCCAGCATTTT | TRBD1 | TRBJ1-5 | TRBV19 | few
CAISDLAGQETQYF | TGTGCCATCAGCGATCTAGCGGGGCAAGAGACCCAGTACTTC | TRBD2 | TRBJ2-5 | TRBV10-3 | NA
CASRRAGRRNTEAFF | TGTGCCAGTAGGAGGGCGGGACGGCGGAACACTGAAGCTTTCTTT | NA | TRBJ1-1 | TRBV19 | NA
CASSSSPRGGSGANVLTF | TGTGCCAGTAGTAGCAGTCCACGAGGGGGCTCTGGGGCCAACGTCCTGACTTTC | NA | TRBJ2-6 | TRBV19 | once
CASSEDRDYEQYF | TGCGCCAGCAGCGAGGACAGGGATTACGAGCAGTACTTC | TRBD1 | TRBJ2-7 | TRBV5-1 | NA
CASSRNRDPGELFF | TGCGCCAGCAGCCGAAACAGGGACCCGGGGGAGCTGTTTTTT | NA | TRBJ2-2 | TRBV4-1 | NA
CASSIGTGDQETQYF | TGTGCCAGTAGTATTGGGACAGGGGACCAAGAGACCCAGTACTTC | TRBD1 | TRBJ2-5 | TRBV19 | NA
CASSSGTIGNTEAFF | TGCGCCAGCAGCTCGGGGACTATTGGGAACACTGAAGCTTTCTTT | NA | TRBJ1-1 | TRBV5-1 | NA
CASSGQVNTEAFF | TGTGCCAGCAGCGGACAAGTGAACACTGAAGCTTTCTTT | NA | TRBJ1-1 | TRBV9 | NA
CASSPTGANVLTF | TGTGCCAGTAGCCCTACTGGGGCCAACGTCCTGACTTTC | NA | TRBJ2-6 | TRBV19 | NA
CATSRVGRGATDTQYF | TGTGCCACCAGCAGAGTTGGGCGGGGGGCCACAGATACGCAGTATTTT | TRBD2 | TRBJ2-3 | TRBV15 | NA
CASSPKGLLRDTQYF | TGTGCCAGCAGCCCAAAGGGACTGCTGAGGGATACGCAGTATTTT | NA | TRBJ2-3 | TRBV13 | NA
CASSVTSGAQETQYF | TGTGCCAGCAGCGTGACTAGCGGGGCACAAGAGACCCAGTACTTC | TRBD2 | TRBJ2-5 | TRBV5-4 | NA
CASATGISYNEQFF | TGTGCCAGTGCAACCGGGATATCCTACAATGAGCAGTTCTTC | NA | TRBJ2-1 | TRBV19 | once
CASSVAGEKLFF | TGTGCCAGCAGCGTAGCGGGGGAAAAACTGTTTTTT | NA | TRBJ1-4 | TRBV28 | NA
CATRGLSVAGELFF | TGTGCCACCCGAGGACTATCCGTCGCCGGGGAGCTGTTTTTT | NA | TRBJ2-2 | TRBV2 | NA
CATSDGRGVSQETQYF | TGTGCCACCAGTGATGGGCGGGGGGTCTCCCAAGAGACCCAGTACTTC | TRBD2 | TRBJ2-5 | TRBV24-1 | NA
CASSEAGGPTGELFF | TGTGCCAGCAGTGAGGCGGGGGGGCCCACCGGGGAGCTGTTTTTT | TRBD2 | TRBJ2-2 | TRBV6-4 | NA
CASSQAKNRGNSPLHF | TGCGCCAGCAGCCAAGCGAAAAACAGGGGTAATTCACCCCTCCACTTT | TRBD1 | TRBJ1-6 | TRBV4-1 | once
CAWARTSGGETQYF | TGTGCCTGGGCCCGGACTAGCGGGGGAGAGACCCAGTACTTC | TRBD2 | TRBJ2-5 | TRBV30 | NA
CASSQRDSYYGYTF | TGTGCCAGCAGCCAAAGGGACAGCTACTATGGCTACACCTTC | TRBD1 | TRBJ1-2 | TRBV4-2 | NA
CASSPRLAGGPAKETQYF | TGTGCCAGCAGCCCCCGACTAGCGGGGGGGCCCGCGAAAGAGACCCAGTACTTC | TRBD2 | TRBJ2-5 | TRBV7-8 | NA
CASSQGTGGLETQYF | TGTGCCAGCAGCCAAGGGACAGGGGGCCTTGAGACCCAGTACTTC | TRBD1 | TRBJ2-5 | TRBV6-2/TRBV6-3 | NA
CASTPRRSGANVLTF | TGTGCCAGCACCCCGCGGCGCTCTGGGGCCAACGTCCTGACTTTC | NA | TRBJ2-6 | TRBV3-1/TRBV3-2 | NA
CASSGPFTGGGRGYTF | TGTGCCAGTAGTGGACCTTTTACAGGGGGCGGTCGTGGCTACACCTTC | TRBD1 | TRBJ1-2 | TRBV19 | NA